A selection of T cell receptor beta chains follows, all from one sample in a study of blood T cell repertoires in COVID-19. The assay was immunoSEQ multiplex PCR, and TCRdb's table has in-frame clones only and misses some. The sample has around 190,000 clones, 88% seen once. The specimen was peripheral blood. These receptors all come from a man between 18 and 35 years old with active or convalescent COVID-19. Both conserved end residues are part of each CDR3. A D gene is named only where the DNA matches it firmly. A clone size is listed for some rows: how often the clone was seen (once, few, many), or a class if it is expanded.

d_call j_call v_call clone_size cdr3_length cdr3_aa cdr3_nt
- TRBJ2-4 TRBV21-1 - 17 CASSIIFSGRPKNIQYF TGTGCCAGCAGCATAATTTTTAGCGGGAGACCCAAAAACATTCAGTACTTC
TRBD2 TRBJ2-7 TRBV18 - 16 CASSPTLAGGSYEQYF TGTGCCAGCTCACCAACACTAGCGGGGGGATCCTACGAGCAGTACTTC
TRBD2 TRBJ2-5 TRBV7-7 - 15 CASSPPVAGQETQYF TGTGCTAGCAGCCCCCCCGTAGCGGGCCAAGAGACCCAGTACTTC
- TRBJ1-4 TRBV15 - 14 CATRKTATNEKLFF TGTGCCACCAGGAAGACAGCAACTAATGAAAAACTGTTTTTT
TRBD2 TRBJ2-1 TRBV4-3 - 17 CASSQSVGLATYNEQFF TGCGCCAGCAGCCAATCTGTGGGACTAGCGACCTACAATGAGCAGTTCTTC
TRBD1 TRBJ1-1 TRBV4-1 - 16 CASSQAGGQGYTEAFF TGCGCCAGCAGCCAAGCAGGGGGACAGGGGTACACTGAAGCTTTCTTT
TRBD1 TRBJ1-2 TRBV19 - 14 CASSRQGEVYGYTF TGTGCCAGTAGTAGACAGGGGGAGGTCTATGGCTACACCTTC
TRBD2 TRBJ2-3 TRBV5-1 - 14 CASSLAGGRDTQYF TGCGCCAGCAGCTTGGCGGGGGGAAGGGATACGCAGTATTTT
- TRBJ2-2 TRBV28 - 15 CASSLRPDNTGELFF TGTGCCAGCAGTTTGCGGCCCGACAACACCGGGGAGCTGTTTTTT
TRBD2 TRBJ2-5 TRBV15 - 14 CATSTGLAEETQYF TGTGCCACCAGCACCGGACTAGCGGAAGAGACCCAGTACTTC
TRBD1 TRBJ2-2 TRBV11-2 - 16 CASSLAGGANTGELFF TGTGCCAGCAGCTTAGCAGGGGGCGCGAACACCGGGGAGCTGTTTTTT
- TRBJ1-2 TRBV7-9 - 12 CASRRENYGYTF TGTGCCAGCCGTCGGGAAAACTATGGCTACACCTTC
- TRBJ1-2 TRBV19 - 17 CASSMNRDNPSGYGYTF TGTGCCAGTAGTATGAACCGGGACAACCCCAGCGGCTATGGCTACACCTTC
TRBD2 TRBJ2-5 TRBV30 once 17 CAWSTPHGGVDQETQYF TGTGCCTGGAGTACCCCGCATGGGGGGGTGGACCAAGAGACCCAGTACTTC
- TRBJ2-7 TRBV18 few 12 CASADSKYEQYF TGTGCCAGCGCGGACAGCAAATACGAGCAGTACTTC
TRBD2 TRBJ2-2 TRBV5-1 once 18 CASSRVGATSQNTGELFF TGCGCCAGCAGCCGTGTCGGGGCGACTAGCCAGAACACCGGGGAGCTGTTTTTT
TRBD1 TRBJ2-3 TRBV9 - 18 CASSARAGQGAKWDTQYF TGTGCCAGCAGCGCGAGGGCCGGACAGGGGGCGAAGTGGGATACGCAGTATTTT
- TRBJ2-1 TRBV2 - 11 CASTLGGWQFF TGTGCCAGCACCCTGGGCGGGTGGCAGTTCTTC
TRBD1 TRBJ2-7 TRBV5-1 once 14 CASSLLDRAHEQYF TGCGCCAGCAGCTTGTTAGACAGGGCACACGAGCAGTACTTC
TRBD1 TRBJ1-5 TRBV19 - 17 CASSPPGQRKSNQPQHF TGTGCCAGTAGTCCTCCGGGACAGCGAAAGAGCAATCAGCCCCAGCATTTT
- TRBJ2-5 TRBV7-9 - 15 CASSLGSQKKETQYF TGTGCCAGCAGCTTAGGAAGTCAGAAGAAAGAGACCCAGTACTTC
- TRBJ1-2 TRBV5-6 - 13 CASSLAPEYGYTF TGTGCCAGCAGCTTGGCCCCTGAGTATGGCTACACCTTC
- TRBJ2-7 TRBV7-9 - 15 CASKFEEGNFYEQYF TGTGCCAGCAAGTTTGAGGAGGGGAACTTCTACGAGCAGTACTTC
- TRBJ1-1 TRBV5-4 few 15 CASSSSRGMNTEAFF TGTGCCAGCAGCTCCTCCAGGGGAATGAACACTGAAGCTTTCTTT
TRBD1 TRBJ2-1 TRBV5-1 - 15 CASSLVGDRYNEQFF TGCGCCAGCAGCTTGGTAGGGGACAGATACAATGAGCAGTTCTTC
- TRBJ1-2 TRBV2 - 14 CASSEGQGFGGYTF TGTGCCAGCAGTGAAGGGCAGGGGTTCGGCGGCTATACCTTC
- TRBJ2-1 TRBV6-5 - 13 CASRQGNRNEQFF TGTGCCAGCAGGCAGGGTAATAGGAATGAGCAGTTCTTC
TRBD2 TRBJ2-7 TRBV19 - 16 CASSPTSGSPPYEQYF TGTGCCAGTAGCCCGACTAGCGGGAGCCCCCCCTACGAGCAGTACTTC
- TRBJ1-2 TRBV11-2 - 15 CASSPRGEADYGYTF TGTGCCAGCAGCCCAAGAGGAGAGGCAGACTATGGCTACACCTTC
TRBD1 TRBJ1-3 TRBV9 - 18 CASSVGIRTGVSGNTIYF TGTGCCAGCAGCGTAGGCATCCGGACAGGGGTCTCTGGAAACACCATATATTTT
TRBD1 TRBJ2-4 TRBV3-1/TRBV3-2 - 15 CASRDTGAAKNIQYF TGTGCCAGCAGAGATACAGGGGCCGCCAAAAACATTCAGTACTTC
TRBD1 TRBJ1-1 TRBV5-1 - 14 CASSSGQGRTEAFF TGCGCCAGCAGCTCGGGACAGGGTCGAACTGAAGCTTTCTTT
- TRBJ2-2 TRBV11-2 - 16 CASSLVRTSNTGELFF TGTGCCAGCAGCTTAGTGCGGACTTCGAACACCGGGGAGCTGTTTTTT
- TRBJ2-5 TRBV2 - 13 CASSEQGRETQYF TGTGCCAGCAGTGAACAGGGCAGAGAGACCCAGTACTTC
- TRBJ1-4 TRBV6-1 - 14 CASSEGSPGEKLFF TGTGCCAGCAGTGAAGGCTCCCCGGGTGAAAAACTGTTTTTT
- TRBJ2-7 TRBV9 - 16 CASSVGLAGSTYEQYF TGTGCCAGCAGCGTAGGTCTGGCGGGGTCAACCTACGAGCAGTACTTC
- TRBJ2-7 TRBV2 - 13 CASSENRAYEQYF TGTGCCAGCAGTGAAAACAGAGCCTACGAGCAGTACTTC
TRBD2 TRBJ2-2 TRBV7-6 - 15 CASSWGLAGAGELFF TGTGCCAGCAGCTGGGGACTAGCGGGGGCCGGGGAGCTGTTTTTT
- TRBJ2-7 TRBV6-5 - 14 CASSIVDSPGEQYF TGTGCCAGCAGTATAGTGGACAGCCCCGGCGAGCAGTACTTC
- TRBJ1-1 TRBV5-1 - 14 CASSLELRDTEAFF TGCGCCAGCAGCTTGGAACTAAGAGACACTGAAGCTTTCTTT
- TRBJ2-7 TRBV7-3 - 14 CASSLRAGSYEQYF TGTGCCAGCAGCTTAAGGGCGGGGTCCTACGAGCAGTACTTC
- TRBJ1-2 TRBV5-4 - 14 CASSLDDSPYGYTF TGTGCCAGCAGCTTGGACGACAGTCCCTATGGCTACACCTTC
TRBD2 TRBJ2-1 TRBV7-2 - 17 CASSLASGLARYNEQFF TGTGCCAGCAGCTTAGCCTCTGGACTAGCGAGATACAATGAGCAGTTCTTC
- TRBJ1-1 TRBV30 - 14 CAWSTRQLNTEAFF TGTGCCTGGAGTACCCGACAGTTAAACACTGAAGCTTTCTTT
TRBD1 TRBJ1-2 TRBV9 few 15 CASSGPSQGQGGYTF TGTGCCAGCAGCGGCCCCAGCCAGGGACAGGGCGGCTACACCTTC